Listed here are 21 T cell receptor beta chains from one sample, sequenced in a study of Ad26.COV2.S vaccination and SARS-CoV-2 variants. Treatment in this sample: 15 to 20 received Ad26.COV2.S at low or high dose, single or two shots; about 5 received placebo; per-sample allocation not given. Vaccine and placebo recipients were sampled on day 63 after the first injection. Assay used: immunoSEQ multiplex PCR; TCRdb lists only in-frame clones, some missing. The data show more than 300,000 clones, roughly 89% seen once. Sequenced here: peripheral blood, sampled in a trial of Ad26.COV2.S vaccine versus placebo. The origin of the receptors is a person aged 18-60 years who received the Ad26.COV2.S COVID-19 vaccine or a placebo.

This chain joins TRBV24-1 and TRBJ2-3; 9 bases are a match to TRBD1. The V segment lost 4 bases and the J segment 4 bases; nucleotides outside the gene matches: 11. The CDR3 loop spans 17 amino acids. Germline V gives CDR1 KGHDR, CDR2 SFDVKD. For the CDR3, the DNA is TGTGCCACCAGTGAGTCCGGGACAGGGTTTACCGCAGATACGCAGTATTTT. Its translation: CATSESGTGFTADTQYF.

Concerning this clone itself: Other DNA sequences in this specimen translate into the identical CDR3. The V call is TRBV7-2, the J call TRBJ1-5; D perhaps matches TRBD1 (5 bases). The CDR3 length is 14 residues. The V end lost 4 bases, the J end lost 4 bases, and 11 bases lay between the germline ends. Germline CDR1 and CDR2: SGHTA and FQGNSA. CDR3 in amino acids: CASSSQGGNQPQHF. CDR3 bases: TGTGCCAGCAGCTCCCAGGGAGGTAATCAGCCCCAGCATTTT.

This chain links TRBV4-3 with TRBJ2-5, with D possibly TRBD2 on 6 matching bases. The germline V and J ends were trimmed by 0 bases and 5 bases, with 10 bases remaining between them. CDR3 length: 14 residues. Germline lookup yields CDR1 LGHNA and CDR2 YSLEER. This chain's CDR3 is CASSQDGGWETQYF. The CDR3 DNA reads TGCGCCAGCAGCCAAGATGGAGGGTGGGAGACCCAGTACTTC.

Points on this clone: The sample carries other DNA sequences with the same CDR3. The chain recombines TRBV28 with TRBJ1-4, with a tentative D call TRBD1 (5 bases). V lost 6 bases, J lost 0 bases, and 8 bases lay in between. CDR3 length: 14 amino acids. CDR1 is MDHEN, CDR2 SYDVKM, per germline. The CDR3 reads CASSLTATNEKLFF. CDR3 bases: TGTGCCAGCAGCCTGACAGCAACTAATGAAAAACTGTTTTTT.

The V gene is TRBV7-9, the J gene TRBJ2-5; tentative D call: TRBD2 (5 bases). Germline V gene data show CDR1 as SEHNR and CDR2 as FQNEAQ (reference sequence). V lost 4 bases to trimming and J lost 4 bases, with 19 bases between them. The CDR3 sequence is 16 residues long. The CDR3 region is CASSSPSVGGRETQYF. The CDR3 nucleotides read TGTGCCAGCAGCTCCCCATCGGTAGGCGGGCGAGAGACCCAGTACTTC.

The chain is built from TRBV2 and TRBJ1-4; 8 positions match TRBD1. CDR3 size: 16 residues. The junction had 5 bases not matched to a gene; V was cut back by 5 bases and J by 0 bases. Looked up from germline, CDR1 is SNHLY and CDR2 is FYNNEI. CDR3 residues: CASSMTGAATNEKLFF. Written as DNA, the CDR3 is TGTGCCAGCAGTATGACAGGGGCTGCAACTAATGAAAAACTGTTTTTT. Using reference TRBV2 and TRBJ1-4 for the parts outside the CDR3, the full variable domain is EPEVTQTPSHQVTQMGQEVILRCVPISNHLYFYWYRQILGQKVEFLVSFYNNEISEKSEIFDDQFSVERPDGSNFTLKIRSTKLEDSAMYFCASSMTGAATNEKLFFGSGTQLSVL.

Concerning this clone: At the DNA level, this CDR3 is encoded by other sequences in the same sample as well. The CDR3 sequence: CASSEPGQIYGYTF. The CDR3, as DNA: TGTGCCAGCAGTGAACCGGGACAGATCTATGGCTACACCTTC. V and J are TRBV6-1 and TRBJ1-2, with TRBD1 identical over 7 bases. The CDR3 covers 14 residues. Germline CDR1 reads MNHNS; CDR2 reads SASEGT. V trimming: 2 bases; J trimming: 4 bases; junction bases outside the gene matches: 4.

V and J are TRBV27 and TRBJ2-7, with D possibly being TRBD1 (6 bases). CDR3 length equals 15 residues. Germline values: CDR1 MNHEY, CDR2 SMNVEV (reference sequence). With 0 bases removed from V and 2 bases from J, the gap between germline ends came to 11 bases. CDR3 loop: CASSLSKSGAYEQYF. The CDR3 DNA reads TGTGCCAGCAGTTTATCGAAGTCAGGGGCCTACGAGCAGTACTTC.

The chain joins TRBV7-2 to TRBJ2-2, with 9 bases lining up with TRBD1. CDR1 is SGHTA and CDR2 is FQGNSA in the germline V gene. CDR3 size: 16 residues. V lost 5 bases to trimming and J lost 3 bases; unmatched junction nucleotides: 7. The CDR3 bases are TGTGCCAGCAGCATATCACAGGGGGCCGACACCGGGGAGCTGTTTTTT. This translates into CASSISQGADTGELFF.

V and J are TRBV28 and TRBJ1-5; D gene uncertain. CDR3 length: 16 amino acids. V was clipped by 3 bases and J by 0 bases, with 12 bases between them. Germline CDR1 is MDHEN and CDR2 is SYDVKM. The DNA for the CDR3 is TGTGCCAGCAGTTTGGGCGGATTCCCTAGCAATCAGCCCCAGCATTTT. Its translation: CASSLGGFPSNQPQHF.

This chain joins TRBV18 and TRBJ1-4, with a tentative D call TRBD1 (5 bases). Germline assignment: CDR1 KGHSH and CDR2 LQKENI. The CDR3 runs to 16 residues. V was shortened by 0 bases and J by 8 bases, with 16 bases between the two germline ends. The CDR3 coding sequence is TGTGCCAGCTCACCACCAATAGGAGACAGCCGAGAAAAACTGTTTTTT. This codes for CASSPPIGDSREKLFF.

The rearrangement uses TRBV15 and TRBJ2-7, with TRBD2 as a possible D gene (5 bases). The CDR3 contains 13 residues. Germline CDR1 is LNHNV and CDR2 is YYDKDF (reference sequence). The V gene lost 0 bases and the J gene lost 5 bases, with 8 bases spanning the gap. This chain's CDR3 is CATSRDLGDEQYF. CDR3 bases: TGTGCCACCAGCAGAGATCTCGGGGACGAGCAGTACTTC.

This chain joins TRBV5-1 and TRBJ2-2; 8 bases fit TRBD2. From germline, CDR1 is SGHRS and CDR2 YFSETQ. J lost 4 bases, V lost 1 base, and 3 bases had no gene match. The CDR3 is 15 amino acids. The CDR3 nucleotides are TGCGCCAGCAGCTTGAGCGGGGGAGCCACCGGGGAGCTGTTTTTT. Translation gives CASSLSGGATGELFF.

This chain joins TRBV7-9 and TRBJ2-1; TRBD2 agrees at 12 bases. V shed 4 bases, J shed 8 bases, and the junction held 12 bases outside the gene matches. Germline-derived CDR1 and CDR2 are SEHNR and FQNEAQ (reference sequence). There are 17 residues in the CDR3. DNA of the CDR3: TGTGCCAGCAGCTGGTCTAGCGGGAGGGGTGTCGTTGATGAGCAGTTCTTC. It translates to CASSWSSGRGVVDEQFF.

This chain joins TRBV12-3 or TRBV12-4 and TRBJ1-5; D is uncertain. The CDR3 is 13 residues long. V gave up 5 bases and J gave up 9 bases, with 14 bases separating them. The CDR3 region has the DNA TGTGCCAGCAGTCTCACGGTTGGGCGGCCCCAGCATTTT. This sequence encodes CASSLTVGRPQHF.

CDR3 in amino acids: CASSLGGEEKLFF. The CDR3 DNA follows: TGTGCCAGCAGTTTGGGAGGGGAGGAAAAACTGTTTTTT. The chain employs TRBV28 and TRBJ1-4, with D tentatively TRBD1 (5 bases). V was shortened by 3 bases and J by 8 bases, with 10 bases between the two germline ends. Germline V gives CDR1 MDHEN, CDR2 SYDVKM. The CDR3 spans 13 residues.

V usage is TRBV7-2 and J usage is TRBJ2-1; no firm D call. V was cut by 5 bases and J by 0 bases, with 14 bases left in between. Germline CDR1 SGHTA, CDR2 FQGNSA. The CDR3 is made up of 16 amino acids. This CDR3 reads CASSLPMGGSYNEQFF. The CDR3 coding sequence is TGTGCCAGCAGCCTCCCAATGGGTGGCTCCTACAATGAGCAGTTCTTC.

The genes are TRBV5-8 and TRBJ2-3; 12 bases fit TRBD2. The germline gives CDR1 SGHTS, CDR2 YDEGEE. This CDR3 spans 17 amino acids. Trimming took 4 bases from V and 0 from J; bases not matched to a gene: 6. The CDR3 DNA follows: TGTGCCAGCAGCCAGGCGACTAGCGGGGGAAGCACAGATACGCAGTATTTT. It specifies CASSQATSGGSTDTQYF.

As regards this clone: Other DNA sequences in the same sample also yield this CDR3. The genes are TRBV5-6 and TRBJ1-1; unclear D gene. The V gene's germline CDR1 is SGHDT and CDR2 YYEEEE. The CDR3 has 15 residues. Trimming cost V 0 bases and J 0 bases, with 9 bases left between them. The CDR3: CASSLAGSLNTEAFF. CDR3 nucleotides: TGTGCCAGCAGCTTGGCGGGCAGCCTGAACACTGAAGCTTTCTTT.

The rearrangement uses TRBV19 and TRBJ1-2; D is perhaps TRBD1 (6 bases). The V gene's germline CDR1 is LNHDA and CDR2 SQIVND (reference sequence). V lost 9 bases, J lost 5 bases, and 22 bases lay in between. The CDR3 spans 15 residues. CDR3 sequence (DNA): TGTGCCAGCTACCCCGAGGGGGGAGCACTTTATGGCTACACCTTC. It is translated as CASYPEGGALYGYTF.

The V and J genes are TRBV4-1 and TRBJ1-2; possibly TRBD1 for D (6 bases). The CDR3 spans 15 residues. The germline V gene has CDR1 MGHRA and CDR2 YSYEKL. The V end lost 0 bases, the J end lost 7 bases, and 15 bases lay between the germline ends. The CDR3 loop is CASSQDGQGRLGYTF. The DNA of the CDR3 is TGCGCCAGCAGCCAAGATGGCCAGGGGAGGCTTGGCTACACCTTC.